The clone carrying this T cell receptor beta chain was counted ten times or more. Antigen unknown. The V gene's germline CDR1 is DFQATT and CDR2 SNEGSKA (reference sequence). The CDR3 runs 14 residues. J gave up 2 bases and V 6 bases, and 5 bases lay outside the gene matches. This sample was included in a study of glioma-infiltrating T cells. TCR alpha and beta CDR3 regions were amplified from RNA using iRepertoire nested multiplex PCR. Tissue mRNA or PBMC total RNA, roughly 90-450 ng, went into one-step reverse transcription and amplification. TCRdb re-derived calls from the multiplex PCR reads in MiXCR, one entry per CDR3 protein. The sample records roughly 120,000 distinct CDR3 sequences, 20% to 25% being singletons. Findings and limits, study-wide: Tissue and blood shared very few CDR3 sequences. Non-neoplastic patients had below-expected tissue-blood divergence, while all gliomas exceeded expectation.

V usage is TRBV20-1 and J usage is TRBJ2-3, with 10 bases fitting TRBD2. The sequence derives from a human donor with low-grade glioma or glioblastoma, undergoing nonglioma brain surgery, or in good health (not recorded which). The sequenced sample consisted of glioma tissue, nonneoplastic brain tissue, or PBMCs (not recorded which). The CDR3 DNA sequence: TGCAGTGCCCGGGGGACTAGCGACACAGATACGCAGTATTTT. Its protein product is CSARGTSDTDTQYF.